This is a list of T cell receptor beta chains from one sample in a study of cytomegalovirus exposure and HLA in healthy donors. Repertoires were generated with immunoSEQ multiplex PCR, while TCRdb's copy carries only in-frame clones and drops some. The data show about 170,000 clones, more than 80% seen once. Sample: PBMCs. These TCRs come from a woman under 30 in good health and CMV-seronegative. Both conserved end residues are part of each CDR3. The D gene is left open where the match is weak. A row's size may be missing; if present it is once, few, many or a size class.

CDR3 length	V gene	J gene	D gene	clone size	CDR3 protein	CDR3 DNA
15	TRBV9	TRBJ1-3	NA	NA	CASSPRGGGGNTIYF	TGTGCCAGCAGCCCACGGGGGGGTGGTGGAAACACCATATATTTT
15	TRBV10-1	TRBJ2-5	NA	NA	CASSENRVKSETQYF	TGCGCCAGCAGTGAGAACAGGGTGAAGTCGGAGACCCAGTACTTC
14	TRBV6-5	TRBJ2-7	TRBD1	NA	CASRKGAGVYEQYF	TGTGCCAGCAGGAAGGGGGCAGGGGTCTACGAGCAGTACTTC
13	TRBV30	TRBJ2-7	NA	NA	CAWSPAGSYEQYF	TGTGCCTGGAGTCCGGCGGGCTCCTACGAGCAGTACTTC
14	TRBV27	TRBJ2-1	TRBD1	once	CATGRDRAYNEQFF	TGTGCCACGGGCCGGGACAGGGCCTACAATGAGCAGTTCTTC
14	TRBV28	TRBJ1-2	NA	NA	CASTQTRAGHGYTF	TGTGCCAGCACTCAGACTAGAGCGGGGCACGGCTACACCTTC
15	TRBV6-1	TRBJ2-4	NA	NA	CASSEFLQGRNIQYF	TGTGCCAGCAGTGAATTCCTCCAGGGGAGAAACATTCAGTACTTC
15	TRBV4-1	TRBJ2-3	TRBD2	few	CASSPGTSGTDTQYF	TGCGCCAGCAGCCCCGGGACTAGCGGCACAGATACGCAGTATTTT
11	TRBV28	TRBJ2-7	NA	NA	CASAGSYEQYF	TGTGCCAGCGCAGGCTCCTACGAGCAGTACTTC
14	TRBV5-1	TRBJ1-2	TRBD1	NA	CASSSGQGIPDYTF	TGCGCCAGCAGCTCGGGACAGGGAATTCCGGACTACACCTTC
13	TRBV10-1	TRBJ2-7	NA	once	CASSPGLAYEQYF	TGCGCCAGCAGTCCGGGACTTGCCTACGAGCAGTACTTC
15	TRBV9	TRBJ2-1	TRBD2	few	CASSLGGGGLNEQFF	TGTGCCAGCAGCCTTGGAGGCGGGGGTTTAAATGAGCAGTTCTTC
15	TRBV10-3	TRBJ2-3	NA	NA	CAISSILALSDTQYF	TGTGCCATCAGTTCCATACTAGCCCTCTCAGATACGCAGTATTTT
14	TRBV29-1	TRBJ2-7	TRBD1	NA	CSVGTGAASHEQYF	TGCAGCGTTGGGACAGGGGCAGCATCCCACGAGCAGTACTTC
17	TRBV10-3	TRBJ1-5	TRBD1	NA	CAISAGTGGLGNQPQHF	TGTGCCATCAGTGCTGGGACAGGGGGCTTAGGTAATCAGCCCCAGCATTTT
19	TRBV10-3	TRBJ2-3	TRBD2	NA	CAIRGPGTSGGGNTDTQYF	TGTGCCATCAGGGGGCCGGGGACTAGCGGGGGGGGAAACACAGATACGCAGTATTTT
16	TRBV7-9	TRBJ2-2	TRBD2	NA	CSSRHRGGYHTGELFF	TGTTCCAGCAGACACCGGGGGGGTTACCACACCGGGGAGCTGTTTTTT
15	TRBV6-1	TRBJ1-4	TRBD1	NA	CASSGTGAANEKLFF	TGTGCCAGCAGCGGGACAGGCGCAGCTAATGAAAAACTGTTTTTT
13	TRBV29-1	TRBJ2-1	NA	NA	CSVVGGSYNEQFF	TGCAGCGTTGTGGGAGGCTCCTACAATGAGCAGTTCTTC
16	TRBV21-1	TRBJ1-5	NA	few	CASSRYREFSNQPQHF	TGTGCCAGCAGCCGTTACCGGGAGTTTAGCAATCAGCCCCAGCATTTT
13	TRBV19	TRBJ2-2	NA	NA	CASTSSGTGELFF	TGTGCCAGTACCTCGTCCGGGACCGGGGAGCTGTTTTTT
15	TRBV9	TRBJ1-4	TRBD1	NA	CASSPQGAPNEKLFF	TGTGCCAGCAGCCCTCAGGGGGCCCCTAATGAAAAACTGTTTTTT
15	TRBV9	TRBJ2-5	TRBD2	NA	CASSVDGGSGQTQYF	TGTGCCAGCAGCGTAGACGGCGGGAGCGGACAGACCCAGTACTTC
17	TRBV5-1	TRBJ2-7	TRBD2	NA	CASSFGTSGGPSYEQYF	TGCGCCAGCAGCTTCGGTACTAGCGGGGGACCCTCCTACGAGCAGTACTTC
12	TRBV10-3	TRBJ2-5	NA	once	CAISGGDETQYF	TGTGCCATCAGTGGGGGGGATGAGACCCAGTACTTC
14	TRBV5-1	TRBJ2-1	TRBD1	few	CASSLGTGDNEQFF	TGCGCCAGCAGCCTCGGGACAGGGGATAATGAGCAGTTCTTC
13	TRBV19	TRBJ1-3	TRBD1	NA	CASSMETGDTIYF	TGTGCCAGTAGTATGGAGACAGGGGACACCATATATTTT
15	TRBV28	TRBJ2-1	NA	NA	CASSLQGSLGDEQFF	TGTGCCAGCAGTTTGCAGGGCTCCTTAGGAGATGAGCAGTTCTTC
14	TRBV9	TRBJ2-5	TRBD1	NA	CASSGGQGGETQYF	TGTGCCAGCAGCGGGGGACAGGGGGGTGAGACCCAGTACTTC
15	TRBV13	TRBJ2-5	TRBD2	NA	CASSQGLAGMETQYF	TGTGCCAGCAGCCAAGGACTAGCGGGAATGGAGACCCAGTACTTC
16	TRBV5-1	TRBJ1-2	NA	NA	CASSSGQGGGLYGYTF	TGCGCCAGCAGCTCGGGCCAGGGTGGGGGACTTTATGGCTACACCTTC
15	TRBV5-1	TRBJ2-7	TRBD1	NA	CASSPIGTAPYEQYF	TGCGCCAGCAGCCCCATTGGGACAGCCCCCTACGAGCAGTACTTC
15	TRBV9	TRBJ1-6	NA	NA	CASSVRSSYNSPLHF	TGTGCCAGCAGCGTGAGGAGCTCCTATAATTCACCCCTCCACTTT
13	TRBV2	TRBJ1-5	NA	NA	CASIFSFGQPQHF	TGTGCCAGCATCTTTAGTTTTGGTCAGCCCCAGCATTTT
11	TRBV11-2	TRBJ1-3	NA	NA	CASSLKRTIYF	TGTGCCAGCAGCTTGAAGAGGACCATATATTTT
16	TRBV28	TRBJ2-3	TRBD2	NA	CASSSLLAGEADTQYF	TGTGCCAGCAGTTCTCTACTAGCGGGAGAAGCAGATACGCAGTATTTT
14	TRBV7-9	TRBJ1-1	NA	NA	CASTPGRGLTEAFF	TGTGCCAGCACCCCTGGCAGGGGTCTCACTGAAGCTTTCTTT
14	TRBV18	TRBJ1-4	NA	NA	CASSRGQLNEKLFF	TGTGCCAGCTCACGGGGGCAGCTAAATGAAAAACTGTTTTTT
14	TRBV5-1	TRBJ1-1	TRBD1	NA	CASSLGTGSTEAFF	TGCGCCAGCAGCTTAGGGACAGGGAGTACTGAAGCTTTCTTT
14	TRBV5-1	TRBJ1-6	TRBD1	NA	CASSPGQLNSPLHF	TGCGCCAGCTCCCCGGGACAGCTTAATTCACCCCTCCACTTT
14	TRBV11-2	TRBJ2-7	NA	NA	CASSLDRGNYEQYF	TGTGCCAGCAGCTTAGACAGGGGAAACTACGAGCAGTACTTC